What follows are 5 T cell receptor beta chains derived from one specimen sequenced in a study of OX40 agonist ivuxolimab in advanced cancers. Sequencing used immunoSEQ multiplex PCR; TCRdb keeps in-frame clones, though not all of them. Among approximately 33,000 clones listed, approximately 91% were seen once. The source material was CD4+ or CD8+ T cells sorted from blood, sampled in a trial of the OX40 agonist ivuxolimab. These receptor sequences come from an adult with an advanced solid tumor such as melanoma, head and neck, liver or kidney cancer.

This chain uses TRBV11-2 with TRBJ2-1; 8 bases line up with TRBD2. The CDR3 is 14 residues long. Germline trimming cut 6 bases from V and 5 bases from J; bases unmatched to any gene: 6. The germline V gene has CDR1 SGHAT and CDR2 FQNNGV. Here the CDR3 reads CASRVGGGHNEQFF. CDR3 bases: TGTGCCAGCAGGGTCGGGGGGGGACACAATGAGCAGTTCTTC.

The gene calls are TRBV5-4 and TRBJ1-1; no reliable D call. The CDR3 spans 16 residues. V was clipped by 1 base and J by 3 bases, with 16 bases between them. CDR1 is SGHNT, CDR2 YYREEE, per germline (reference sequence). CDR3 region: CASSLMGGRRDTEAFF. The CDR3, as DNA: TGTGCCAGCAGCTTGATGGGAGGCAGGCGGGACACTGAAGCTTTCTTT.

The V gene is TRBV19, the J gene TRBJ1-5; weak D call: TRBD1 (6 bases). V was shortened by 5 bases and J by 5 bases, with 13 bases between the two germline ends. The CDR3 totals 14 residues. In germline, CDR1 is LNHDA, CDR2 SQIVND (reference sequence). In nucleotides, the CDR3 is TGTGCCAGTAGTCGCAGGGGTGAAGATCAGCCCCAGCATTTT. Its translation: CASSRRGEDQPQHF. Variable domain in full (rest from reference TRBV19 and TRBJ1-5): DGGITQSPKYLFRKEGQNVTLSCEQNLNHDAMYWYRQDPGQGLRLIYYSQIVNDFQKGDIAEGYSVSREKKESFPLTVTSAQKNPTAFYLCASSRRGEDQPQHFGDGTRLSIL.

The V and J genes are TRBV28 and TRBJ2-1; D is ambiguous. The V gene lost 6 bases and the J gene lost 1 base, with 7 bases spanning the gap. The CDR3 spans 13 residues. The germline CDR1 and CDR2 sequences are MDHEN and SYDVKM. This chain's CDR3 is CASRPRSYNEQFF. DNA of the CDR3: TGTGCCAGCAGACCGCGATCCTACAATGAGCAGTTCTTC.

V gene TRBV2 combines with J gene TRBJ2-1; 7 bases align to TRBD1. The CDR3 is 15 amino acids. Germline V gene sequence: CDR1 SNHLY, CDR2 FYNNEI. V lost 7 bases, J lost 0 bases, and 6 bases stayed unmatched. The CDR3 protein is CASKPTGSSYNEQFF. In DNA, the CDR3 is TGTGCCAGCAAGCCGACAGGGAGCTCCTACAATGAGCAGTTCTTC. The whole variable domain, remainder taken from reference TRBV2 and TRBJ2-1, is EPEVTQTPSHQVTQMGQEVILRCVPISNHLYFYWYRQILGQKVEFLVSFYNNEISEKSEIFDDQFSVERPDGSNFTLKIRSTKLEDSAMYFCASKPTGSSYNEQFFGPGTRLTVL.